The next 14 T cell receptor beta chains were all read from a single sample in a study of cytomegalovirus exposure and HLA in healthy donors. PCR involved 60 Vbeta and 13 Jbeta primers. The method was immunoSEQ multiplex PCR; TCRdb's version includes in-frame clones alone and lacks a portion of them. The sample yields about 170,000 clones, about 84% seen once. The sequencing input was PBMCs. The receptors derive from a man aged 18 to 35 in good health and CMV-seronegative.

This rearrangement joins TRBV6-5 to TRBJ1-2; D unclear. The CDR3 loop spans 15 amino acids. V lost 3 bases, J lost 0 bases, and 11 bases lay in between. The V gene's germline CDR1 is MNHEY and CDR2 SVGAGI. CDR3 sequence (DNA): TGTGCCAGCAGTTATTCTCGAGCTTCTAACTATGGCTACACCTTC. It codes for CASSYSRASNYGYTF.

This sequence joins TRBV7-9 and TRBJ2-5, with D tentatively TRBD2 (5 bases). The CDR3 length is 14 residues. Germline lookup yields CDR1 SEHNR and CDR2 FQNEAQ (reference sequence). V was cut by 1 base and J by 3 bases, with 9 bases left in between. For the CDR3, the DNA is TGTGCCAGCAGCTTAGTAGCGACGGAAGAGACCCAGTACTTC. This translates into CASSLVATEETQYF.

This clone turned up a few times. V usage is TRBV4-1 and J usage is TRBJ1-1, with 7 bases identical to TRBD1. V shed 0 bases and J 1 base; nucleotides not matched to a gene: 11. The V gene's germline CDR1 is MGHRA and CDR2 YSYEKL. This CDR3 is 18 amino acids long. The DNA for the CDR3 is TGCGCCAGCAGCCAAGAACCCGGACAGGTATTATGGAACACTGAAGCTTTCTTT. Translated, it gives CASSQEPGQVLWNTEAFF.

The chain recombines TRBV11-3 with TRBJ1-1; D call uncertain. The germline gives CDR1 SGHNT, CDR2 YENEEA. V shed 5 bases and J shed 1 base, with 8 bases lying between them. The CDR3 covers 13 residues. Written as DNA, the CDR3 is TGTGCCAGCAGCCCGGGGAGGAACACTGAAGCTTTCTTT. Its translation is CASSPGRNTEAFF.

This chain links TRBV7-3 with TRBJ2-1; D remains unclear. The germline V gene encodes CDR1 SGHTA and CDR2 FQGTGA. Trimming stripped 1 base from V and 0 bases from J, with 7 bases between. The CDR3 covers 15 residues. For the CDR3, the DNA is TGTGCCAGCAGCTTAAAATGGAGCTCCTACAATGAGCAGTTCTTC. Protein sequence: CASSLKWSSYNEQFF.

J is TRBJ2-1 and V is TRBV5-1, with D uncertain. Germline values: CDR1 SGHRS, CDR2 YFSETQ. This CDR3 spans 14 amino acids. Trimming took 3 bases from V and 2 from J, leaving 9 bases between them. Written as DNA, the CDR3 is TGCGCCAGCAGCTCACAGTCCCCCTACAATGAGCAGTTCTTC. Translated: CASSSQSPYNEQFF.

The chain employs TRBV9 and TRBJ2-5; a possible D gene is TRBD2 (5 bases). V lost 10 bases, J lost 5 bases, and 33 bases lay in between. Germline V gene lookup returns CDR1 SGDLS and CDR2 YYNGEE. The CDR3 has 18 residues. The CDR3 DNA sequence: TGTGCCGGAGAGGAGAGTTTCGTTAAGGTCGGGGTTTTGGAGACCCAGTACTTC. Translated: CAGEESFVKVGVLETQYF.

This rearrangement joins TRBV10-1 to TRBJ1-1; no definite D call. Germline V lookup: CDR1 WNHNN, CDR2 SYGVQD (reference sequence). V lost 0 bases and J lost 2, with 16 bases in between. This CDR3 contains 17 residues. The CDR3 DNA sequence: TGCGCCAGCAGTGAGTCGGCGGGCGCGGATTTAAACACTGAAGCTTTCTTT. Translation: CASSESAGADLNTEAFF.

CDR3 in amino acids: CASSSWRGLSEQFF. The CDR3 DNA reads as TGTGCCAGCAGCTCGTGGCGGGGACTAAGTGAGCAGTTCTTC. V gene TRBV7-9 combines with J gene TRBJ2-1, with 7 bases identical to TRBD2. The ends lost 4 bases at V and 9 bases at J; junction bases unmatched: 9. Germline CDR1 SEHNR, CDR2 FQNEAQ (reference sequence). The length of the CDR3 is 14 residues.

This clone was counted between two and nine times. The V gene is TRBV5-4, the J gene TRBJ2-7, with D possibly matching TRBD1 (5 bases). Between the trimmed V and J ends, which lost 3 bases and 4 bases, there was a span of 8 bases. This CDR3 has 12 residues. Germline lookup yields CDR1 SGHNT and CDR2 YYREEE (reference sequence). Here the CDR3 DNA reads TGTGCCAGCAGCTATGACAGATACGAGCAGTACTTC. Translating it yields CASSYDRYEQYF.

The rearrangement links TRBV11-2 to TRBJ2-5; D may be TRBD1 (6 bases). Germline assignment: CDR1 SGHAT and CDR2 FQNNGV. V was pared by 2 bases and J by 4 bases, with 14 bases between. This CDR3 region has 15 residues. The CDR3 spells CASSLFGSGAETQYF. The DNA for the CDR3 is TGTGCCAGCAGCTTATTCGGTTCAGGGGCAGAGACCCAGTACTTC.

V and J are TRBV19 and TRBJ2-6, with D uncertain. CDR1 LNHDA and CDR2 SQIVND come from the germline V gene (reference sequence). CDR3 length: 13 amino acids. With 10 bases removed from V and 4 bases from J, the gap between germline ends came to 11 bases. As DNA, the CDR3 is TGTGCCACGCGGAAGACCGGGGCCAACGTCCTGACTTTC. Its translation: CATRKTGANVLTF.

The CDR3 DNA follows: TGTGCCAGCTCACCACTCCAGATCTACGAGCAGTACTTC. It translates to CASSPLQIYEQYF. The chain has TRBV18 and TRBJ2-7; D uncertain. Looked up from germline, CDR1 is KGHSH and CDR2 is LQKENI. This CDR3 spans 13 amino acids. V lost 1 base, J lost 3 bases, and 7 bases lay in between.

The V and J genes are TRBV2 and TRBJ1-1; no firm D call. The CDR3 is made up of 13 amino acids. In germline, CDR1 is SNHLY, CDR2 FYNNEI. The V end lost 1 base, the J end lost 3 bases, and 6 bases lay between the germline ends. As DNA, the CDR3 is TGTGCCAGCAGTGAAGACCGGGACACTGAAGCTTTCTTT. As protein: CASSEDRDTEAFF.